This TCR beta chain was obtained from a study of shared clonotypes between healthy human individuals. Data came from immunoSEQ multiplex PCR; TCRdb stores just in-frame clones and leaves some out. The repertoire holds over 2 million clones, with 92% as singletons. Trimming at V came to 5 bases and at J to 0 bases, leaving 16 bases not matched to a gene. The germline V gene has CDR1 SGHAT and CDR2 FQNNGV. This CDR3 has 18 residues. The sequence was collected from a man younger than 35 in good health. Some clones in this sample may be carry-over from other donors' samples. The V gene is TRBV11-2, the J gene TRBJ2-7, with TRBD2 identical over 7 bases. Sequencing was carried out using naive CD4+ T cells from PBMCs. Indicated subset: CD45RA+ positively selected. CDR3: CASSRSFSELASSYEQYF. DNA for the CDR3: TGTGCCAGCAGCCGCTCCTTTTCGGAACTAGCGAGCTCCTACGAGCAGTACTTC.